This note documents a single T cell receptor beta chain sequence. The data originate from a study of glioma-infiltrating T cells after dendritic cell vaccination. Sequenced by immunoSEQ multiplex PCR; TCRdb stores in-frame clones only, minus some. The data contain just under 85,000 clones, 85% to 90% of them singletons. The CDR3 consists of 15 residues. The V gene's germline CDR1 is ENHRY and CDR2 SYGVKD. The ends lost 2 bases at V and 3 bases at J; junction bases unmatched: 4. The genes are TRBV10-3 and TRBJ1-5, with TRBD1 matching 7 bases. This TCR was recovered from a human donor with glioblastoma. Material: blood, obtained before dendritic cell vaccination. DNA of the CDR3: TGTGCCATCAGTGAGGACGGGACAGACAATCAGCCCCAGCATTTT. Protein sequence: CAISEDGTDNQPQHF.